This entry lists 11 T cell receptor beta chains sequenced from one sample in a study of CD8 T cells in ankylosing spondylitis (dated by TCRdb to between 2016 and 2019). To prepare the library, 5' RACE was applied. Sequencing took place on an Illumina HiSeq 2500. Clones were called with MiXCR by TCRdb after fastp trimmed the public reads at Q25, and only in-frame beta chains were retained. Every entry covers one CDR3 protein and lists the most common genes and DNA from its rows. For this sample the table gives a few hundred thousand distinct CDR3 sequences, of which roughly a quarter were detected only once. The ten largest clones represent over 0.55% of the sample. Sample: blood, either unsorted or a sorted T cell fraction (not recorded which). These receptor sequences come from a male donor with ankylosing spondylitis or in good health (not recorded which).

This clonotype was detected a few times. DNA of the CDR3: TGTGCCAGCAGTGGGTTGGCCAAGAGTAGTTGGACCCAGTACTTC. Residues: CASSGLAKSSWTQYF. V and J are TRBV25-1 and TRBJ2-5; the D is unclear. Germline lookup yields CDR1 MGHDK and CDR2 SYGVNS. This CDR3 spans 15 amino acids. V lost 4 bases, J lost 7 bases, and 19 bases lay in between.

The rearrangement joins TRBV7-7 to TRBJ2-7; 10 nucleotides line up with TRBD1. TRBJ2-1 explains the end of the DNA better; the J call may be wrong. The CDR3 totals 14 residues. Germline-derived CDR1 and CDR2 are SSHAT and FNYEAQ (reference sequence). CDR3: CASSLGGQGYEQFF. For the CDR3, the DNA is TGTGCCAGCAGCTTAGGGGGACAGGGGTACGAGCAGTTCTTC.

V usage is TRBV6-6 and J usage is TRBJ2-5; the D gene is possibly TRBD2 (5 bases). Trimming shortened V by 2 bases and J by 4 bases, and 8 bases separated the two germline ends. The CDR3 has 13 residues. The germline gives CDR1 MNHNY, CDR2 SVGAGI (reference sequence). The CDR3: CASSYSGRETQYF. The CDR3 nucleotides read TGTGCCAGCAGTTACAGCGGAAGAGAGACCCAGTACTTC.

This chain connects TRBV6-6 to TRBJ2-6; D is possibly TRBD1 (6 bases). The V end lost 7 bases, the J end lost 5 bases, and 9 bases lay between the germline ends. Germline CDR1 reads MNHNY; CDR2 reads SVGAGI (reference sequence). This CDR3 is built from 13 residues. The CDR3 DNA sequence: TGTGCCAGCACCCAGGGGAGGGCCAACGTCCTGACTTTC. Residues: CASTQGRANVLTF.

This clonotype was recorded many times. Here the CDR3 reads CASSSPLAGGTGELFF. The CDR3 DNA reads as TGTGCCAGCAGCTCCCCCCTGGCAGGGGGCACCGGGGAGCTGTTTTTT. V is TRBV11-2 and J is TRBJ2-2, with TRBD1 matching over 7 bases. Germline assignment: CDR1 SGHAT and CDR2 FQNNGV. Trimming removed 4 bases from V and 4 bases from J; junction bases left unmatched: 9. CDR3 length: 16 residues.

This clonotype was detected many times. The V gene is TRBV29-1, the J gene TRBJ2-3; 12 bases align to TRBD2. After removal of 5 bases from V and 1 base from J, the junction contained 7 bases not matched to a gene. Germline V lookup: CDR1 SQVTM, CDR2 ANQGSEA. CDR3 length: 16 amino acids. The CDR3 sequence is CSVPAASGGGTDTQYF. CDR3 nucleotides: TGCAGCGTTCCCGCTGCTAGCGGGGGGGGCACAGATACGCAGTATTTT.

The CDR3 is CATSDSPTGAQETQYF. CDR3 DNA: TGTGCCACCAGTGATTCCCCGACAGGGGCACAAGAGACCCAGTACTTC. This sequence joins TRBV24-1 and TRBJ2-5; TRBD1 agrees at 8 bases. V shed 2 bases, J shed 2 bases, and the junction held 6 bases outside the gene matches. The CDR3 covers 16 residues. Germline CDR1 is KGHDR and CDR2 is SFDVKD.

This clonotype occurred many times. This chain joins TRBV29-1 and TRBJ2-2, with D possibly being TRBD2 (7 bases). The germline gives CDR1 SQVTM, CDR2 ANQGSEA. Between the trimmed V and J ends, which lost 7 bases and 5 bases, there was a span of 17 bases. This CDR3 has 14 amino acids. CDR3 protein: CSAVGGPRTGELFF. The CDR3 coding sequence is TGCAGCGCGGTGGGGGGGCCGAGGACCGGGGAGCTGTTTTTT.

This clonotype was picked up a small number of times. The chain recombines TRBV10-3 with TRBJ2-1; D uncertain. The V gene's germline CDR1 is ENHRY and CDR2 SYGVKD. The CDR3 runs 14 residues. V was trimmed by 0 bases and J by 8 bases, leaving 11 bases between them. The CDR3 here is CAISESNQPDEQFF. For the CDR3, the DNA is TGTGCCATCAGTGAGTCGAACCAGCCCGATGAGCAGTTCTTC.

This clonotype was observed at least ten times. This chain connects TRBV29-1 to TRBJ2-1, with TRBD1 identical over 10 bases. With V trimmed by 4 bases and J by 5 bases, 11 bases remained unmatched. Germline CDR1 reads SQVTM; CDR2 reads ANQGSEA. The CDR3 runs to 16 residues. CDR3 amino acids: CSVAKWTGGSDNEQFF. The CDR3 nucleotides read TGCAGCGTTGCAAAGTGGACAGGGGGATCTGACAATGAGCAGTTCTTC.

The gene calls are TRBV20-1 and TRBJ2-7, with 8 bases lining up with TRBD1. This CDR3 has 16 residues. V trimming: 1 base; J trimming: 4 bases; junction bases outside the gene matches: 12. The germline CDR1 and CDR2 sequences are DFQATT and SNEGSKA (reference sequence). The CDR3 loop reads CSARGRGRFPYYEQYF. CDR3 coding DNA: TGCAGTGCTAGAGGCAGGGGGCGATTCCCTTATTACGAGCAGTACTTC.